Described below is a single T cell receptor beta chain sequence and its context. TCRdb's table, derived via immunoSEQ multiplex PCR, lists solely in-frame clones and lacks some. The sample lists around 48,000 clones; almost 95% were seen once. Germline CDR1 MDHEN, CDR2 SYDVKM. Unmatched junction bases numbered 6, after V lost 3 bases and J lost 6 bases. The CDR3 extends over 15 amino acids. The sample belongs to a study of T cell changes during pregnancy in multiple sclerosis. The V call is TRBV28, the J call TRBJ1-5; 9 bases are shared with TRBD1. This clonotype was obtained from a female donor with multiple sclerosis, enrolled in a pregnancy study. Sequenced here: CD4+ T cells from peripheral blood mononuclear cells, sampled in the third trimester of pregnancy. The CDR3 loop is CASSFGTGSAQPQHF. The CDR3 DNA follows: TGTGCCAGCAGTTTCGGGACAGGGTCAGCTCAGCCCCAGCATTTT.